This TCR beta chain was captured in a study of blood T cell repertoires in COVID-19. Study details: T cells, B-cell-depleted T cells, or PBMCs provided the cDNA or gDNA that served as material.

V was pared by 5 bases and J by 3 bases, with 11 bases between. Germline CDR1 reads SNHLY; CDR2 reads FYNNEI. The CDR3 has 13 amino acids. Source study methods: Reference gene primer amplification in the assay estimated nucleated cell counts. Produced via immunoSEQ multiplex PCR; TCRdb's table is partial and in-frame only. The DNA gave D and trimming, while V, J and clone size come from that table. The sample has 200,000 to 250,000 clones; roughly 80% are singletons. This chain connects TRBV2 to TRBJ2-7; weak D call: TRBD1 (6 bases). The receptor was isolated from a man aged 60 to 69 who had recovered from COVID-19. Material: PBMCs or T cells enriched from blood (not recorded which). CDR3 protein: CASSLRDIYEQYF. As DNA, the CDR3 is TGTGCCAGCAGTCTCCGGGACATCTACGAGCAGTACTTC.